This T cell receptor (beta chain) emerged from a study of blood T cell repertoires in COVID-19 (dated by TCRdb to 2018 to 2021). Study-wide context: Samples covering the acute and convalescent phases of COVID-19 were provided by collaborators in the United States, Italy and Spain. Subjects who had been exposed to COVID-19, were actively infected with it, or had recovered from it provided the deeply sampled blood TCRbeta repertoires that made up the dataset. HLA class I and class II types, where available, came from metadata supplied by the sample provider rather than from assay-based typing. Nearly every sample came with metadata listing a de-identified subject ID, COVID-19 status, age in years and sex. The repertoires were released in a freely available public database intended as a resource for research on the immune response to SARS-CoV-2. The material from the prospective study consisted of cDNA or gDNA derived from T cells, B-cell-depleted T cells, or PBMCs. The samples were drawn from the first 160 participants of the ongoing ImmuneRACE study and from over a thousand subjects provided by 6 global collaborators. The investigation overall reported the following: The amount of clinical and demographic metadata varied by source and participant and was provided uncurated.

The immunoSEQ Assay, a bias-controlled multiplex PCR, was used to amplify TCRbeta CDR3 regions from genomic DNA. On the authors' methods: The number of nucleated cells in each sample was estimated by amplification of reference gene primers within the assay. To quantify the absolute abundance of each unique TCRbeta CDR3 rearrangement, sequence reads were collapsed and filtered. For each sample, productive Simpson clonality was calculated as the square root of Simpson's diversity index over productive rearrangements. TCRdb took this table from immuneACCESS and kept in-frame rearrangements with V and J called. Such tables lack part of the clones; where checked against another copy, unresolved V genes explain under half of the gap, and the rest is unexplained. V and J calls and clone size are those listed in that table; D and trimming were worked out from the DNA. This sample has 300,000 to 400,000 clones in its table, and roughly 87% of those were observed once. The ten largest clones take up more than 0.8% of the sample.

Reading from cysteine to phenylalanine, the CDR3 counts 14 amino acids. The DNA shown is the 42-base CDR3, in frame from base 1. Trimming accounts for 2 bases at V and 5 bases at J, while the number of junction bases matched to no gene is 5. Reading the germline V gene gives CDR1 MNHEY and CDR2 SVGEGT. On this clone itself: There is no known antigen for this receptor. It has no much larger one-base neighbor in the sample; base qualities were not kept.

Participants in the prospective study were aged roughly 18 to 95 years, lived in over 20 United States geographic areas, and enrolled through a virtual design. To assign participants to cohorts, the prospective study relied on clinical history that participants themselves reported in a screening survey and a study questionnaire. Recovered participants in ImmuneRACE Cohort 3 were defined as having two consecutive negative NP/OP PCR tests, clearance from a healthcare professional, or resolution of symptoms. Each participant in the prospective study had whole blood, serum and a nasopharyngeal or oropharyngeal swab collected by mobile phlebotomists. Over an approximately 2-month period, participants in the prospective study had the option of providing additional blood draws and questionnaires. Before DNA extraction, prospective study blood samples were shipped either frozen or at room temperature.

The receptor was derived from a woman in her twenties or thirties who had recovered from COVID-19. Sequencing was done on a sample of PBMCs or T cells enriched from blood (not recorded which). The chain links TRBV6-2 or TRBV6-3 with TRBJ1-2, with 7 central nucleotides matching TRBD1. The bases are TGTGCCAGCAGTTACGCCGACAGGGCGTATGGCTACACCTTC. Translated, it gives CASSYADRAYGYTF.